The TCR beta chain described here comes from a study of tumor T cells in aggressive B-cell lymphoma. TCRdb keeps only in-frame clones here, not all; method: immunoSEQ multiplex PCR. The table records about 7,900 clones, approximately 83% of them present only once. V lost 0 bases, J lost 2 bases, and 8 bases lay in between. The CDR3 runs to 14 residues. The germline V gene encodes CDR1 SEHNR and CDR2 FQNEAQ (reference sequence). The TCR originated in an adult with diffuse large B cell lymphoma. Sequencing input: tumor tissue. The J gene is TRBJ2-7, the V gene TRBV7-9, with D perhaps TRBD1 (5 bases). CDR3 residues: CASSLAGPPYEQYF. In DNA form, the CDR3 reads TGTGCCAGCAGCTTAGCGGGGCCCCCCTACGAGCAGTACTTC.